What follows are 13 T cell receptor beta chains derived from one specimen sequenced in a study of T cell responses to AZD1222 COVID-19 vaccine. The assay was immunoSEQ multiplex PCR, and TCRdb's table has in-frame clones only and misses some. Found here are fewer than 130,000 clones, around 80% of them singletons; the top ten hold 3.5% to 5.5%. Source: peripheral blood, taken on day 0 of AZD1222 vaccination. The receptors shown here come from an adult in good health.

This chain joins TRBV28 and TRBJ1-1; no clear D gene. CDR3 length equals 15 residues. Trimming pared 6 bases from V and 11 bases from J, leaving 25 bases between. The germline V gene has CDR1 MDHEN and CDR2 SYDVKM. The CDR3 sequence is CASRHLYRGISSAFF. The CDR3 bases are TGTGCCAGCAGACACTTATACCGGGGAATCTCGAGTGCTTTCTTT.

The gene calls are TRBV10-3 and TRBJ1-2, with 7 bases lining up with TRBD1. CDR3 size: 14 residues. With 6 bases clipped from V and 4 bases from J, the junction kept 8 bases outside the gene matches. Germline V gene sequence: CDR1 ENHRY, CDR2 SYGVKD. CDR3 sequence reads: CAIRTSGTAYGYTF. As DNA, the CDR3 is TGTGCCATCAGGACATCCGGGACAGCCTATGGCTACACCTTC.

The chain's CDR3 is CASSPRQGGTDTQYF. In nucleotides, the CDR3 is TGCGCCAGCAGCCCTAGACAGGGCGGCACAGATACGCAGTATTTT. The V call is TRBV4-3, the J call TRBJ2-3; 7 nucleotides agree with TRBD1. The CDR3 sequence is 15 residues long. The junction had 5 bases not matched to a gene; V was cut back by 4 bases and J by 1 base. Per germline, CDR1 LGHNA and CDR2 YSLEER.

In its sample, this clone was seen once. V is TRBV5-1 and J is TRBJ2-2, with D possibly matching TRBD1 (6 bases). CDR1 is SGHRS, CDR2 YFSETQ, per germline. This CDR3 region has 13 residues. V lost 6 bases and J lost 1, with 7 bases in between. The CDR3 loop reads CASKTGNTGELFF. CDR3 nucleotide sequence: TGCGCCAGCAAGACAGGGAACACCGGGGAGCTGTTTTTT.

The chain uses TRBV7-9 and TRBJ1-2; 8 bases align to TRBD1. With 4 bases clipped from V and 8 bases from J, the junction kept 9 bases outside the gene matches. Germline values: CDR1 SEHNR, CDR2 FQNEAQ (reference sequence). The CDR3 spans 14 residues. The CDR3, as DNA: TGTGCCAGCAGCTCCCCCGGACAGGGCAGCGGCTACACCTTC. Amino acids: CASSSPGQGSGYTF.

This chain uses TRBV7-9 with TRBJ2-1; 13 nucleotides align to TRBD2. Germline CDR1 is SEHNR and CDR2 is FQNEAQ (reference sequence). V lost 5 bases and J lost 10; bases outside the gene matches: 11. CDR3 length equals 16 residues. In DNA, the CDR3 is TGTGCCAGCAGCGACCCCACTAGCGGGAGGGCCTCCGAGCAGTTCTTC. Residues: CASSDPTSGRASEQFF.

The chain's CDR3 is CASSRQGELNSPLHF. The CDR3 DNA sequence: TGTGCCAGCAGTCGGCAGGGAGAACTTAATTCACCCCTCCACTTT. J is TRBJ1-6 and V is TRBV6-5, with TRBD1 as a possible D gene (5 bases). Germline values: CDR1 MNHEY, CDR2 SVGAGI. The CDR3 has 15 amino acids. V was cut by 5 bases and J by 6 bases, with 14 bases left in between.

A note on this clone: The junction departs from germline at one end; a sequencing error may be responsible. This chain links TRBV3-1 (or the pseudogene TRBV3-2) with TRBJ2-7; 7 bases are a match to TRBD2. Germline V gene sequence: CDR1 LGHDT, CDR2 YNNKEL (reference sequence). The CDR3 loop spans 14 amino acids. For the CDR3, the DNA is TGTGCCAGCAGCCGACAGACTAGCTCCCACGAGCAGTACTTC. Protein sequence: CASSRQTSSHEQYF.

The chain employs TRBV5-1 and TRBJ2-3, with TRBD2 matching 14 bases. The CDR3 loop spans 17 amino acids. V lost 0 bases and J lost 4; bases outside the gene matches: 4. CDR1 is SGHRS and CDR2 is YFSETQ in the germline V gene. This CDR3 is CASSLGLAGGRADTQYF. CDR3 nucleotides: TGCGCCAGCAGCTTGGGACTAGCGGGAGGGCGAGCAGATACGCAGTATTTT. The full variable domain, with the rest looked up from reference TRBV5-1 and TRBJ2-3, is KAGVTQTPRYLIKTRGQQVTLSCSPISGHRSVSWYQQTPGQGLQFLFEYFSETQRNKGNFPGRFSGRQFSNSRSEMNVSTLELGDSALYLCASSLGLAGGRADTQYFGPGTRLTVL.

The V and J genes are TRBV19 and TRBJ1-2; 7 nucleotides agree with TRBD1. V trimming: 7 bases; J trimming: 0 bases; junction bases outside the gene matches: 14. Germline V gene data show CDR1 as LNHDA and CDR2 as SQIVND (reference sequence). This CDR3 is built from 17 residues. DNA for the CDR3: TGTGCCAGTACCTATATTAGAAGGACAGGAGCTAACTATGGCTACACCTTC. Encoded protein: CASTYIRRTGANYGYTF.

Within the sample, this clone is medium-sized. The V gene is TRBV24-1, the J gene TRBJ1-3; tentative D call: TRBD1 (6 bases). V was pared by 2 bases and J by 0 bases, with 10 bases between. The CDR3 is 16 residues long. The germline gives CDR1 KGHDR, CDR2 SFDVKD. The CDR3 DNA sequence: TGTGCCACCAGTGATTCGACAGGTACCTCTGGAAACACCATATATTTT. It specifies CATSDSTGTSGNTIYF.

V usage is TRBV6-2 or TRBV6-3 and J usage is TRBJ2-7; 8 nucleotides agree with TRBD1. Germline trimming cut 2 bases from V and 6 bases from J; bases unmatched to any gene: 9. This CDR3 has 15 residues. Germline-derived CDR1 and CDR2 are MNHEY and SVGEGT. DNA for the CDR3: TGTGCCAGCAGTTACAACCTTGGACAGGGCTCCGAGCAGTACTTC. This sequence encodes CASSYNLGQGSEQYF.

The genes are TRBV19 and TRBJ1-2; D uncertain. V lost 5 bases and J lost 3, with 7 bases in between. The germline V gene has CDR1 LNHDA and CDR2 SQIVND (reference sequence). CDR3 length equals 12 residues. The CDR3 spells CASSVTDYGYTF. CDR3 sequence (DNA): TGTGCCAGTAGTGTGACGGACTATGGCTACACCTTC. The whole variable domain, remainder taken from reference TRBV19 and TRBJ1-2, is DGGITQSPKYLFRKEGQNVTLSCEQNLNHDAMYWYRQDPGQGLRLIYYSQIVNDFQKGDIAEGYSVSREKKESFPLTVTSAQKNPTAFYLCASSVTDYGYTFGSGTRLTVV.